This T cell receptor (beta chain) was sequenced during a study of cytomegalovirus exposure and HLA in healthy donors. Study-wide background: Drawn from HLA-typed donors, 83 million or so unique TCRs were held in an early data release.

This clone appeared a few times. This CDR3 region has 13 residues. V lost 8 bases and J lost 2, with 12 bases in between. Germline CDR1 and CDR2: MDHEN and SYDVKM. Primers for the PCR totalled 60 Vbeta and 13 Jbeta. The table came from immunoSEQ multiplex PCR; TCRdb's copy has only in-frame clones and leaves some out. The data show 150,000 or so clones, roughly 80% seen once. The rearrangement joins TRBV28 to TRBJ1-2; D unclear. The sequence was collected from a man between 18 and 35 years old in good health and CMV-seropositive. The material sequenced was PBMCs. The CDR3 nucleotides are TGTGCCAGCGGTTACACTAGAAACTATGGCTACACCTTC. It yields the protein CASGYTRNYGYTF.